The next 6 T cell receptor beta chains were all read from a single sample in a study of T cell changes during pregnancy in multiple sclerosis (dated by TCRdb to the late 2010s). The method behind the library was the immunoSEQ multiplex PCR assay. As stored in TCRdb, this immuneACCESS dataset retains in-frame rearrangements with V and J assigned. A fraction of the clones does not appear; measured against another copy, unresolved V genes explain less than half of the discrepancy, and the remainder lacks a known reason. In this sample the table shows about 44,000 clones, 80% to 90% of which occur a single time. The ten top clones hold roughly 1.2% of the sample. The sequences come from CD4+ T cells from peripheral blood mononuclear cells, collected after pregnancy. The receptor set was obtained from a female donor with multiple sclerosis, enrolled in a pregnancy study.

The chain combines TRBV25-1 with TRBJ2-4; 13 bases line up with TRBD2. V dropped 3 bases and J dropped 8; count of bases not matched to a gene: 7. The CDR3 covers 16 residues. Germline V gene data show CDR1 as MGHDK and CDR2 as SYGVNS. In DNA, the CDR3 is TGTGCCAGCAGTGACGGGACTAGCGGGGAAGCGTACATTCAGTACTTC. Translation gives CASSDGTSGEAYIQYF. Using reference TRBV25-1 and TRBJ2-4 for the parts outside the CDR3, the full variable domain is EADIYQTPRYLVIGTGKKITLECSQTMGHDKMYWYQQDPGMELHLIHYSYGVNSTEKGDLSSESTVSRIRTEHFPLTLESARPSHTSQYLCASSDGTSGEAYIQYFGAGTRLSVL.

The J gene is TRBJ2-2, the V gene TRBV5-1; TRBD2 matches at 7 bases. Germline loops: CDR1 SGHRS, CDR2 YFSETQ. After removal of 2 bases from V and 5 bases from J, the junction contained 9 bases not matched to a gene. This CDR3 is built from 16 residues. This chain's CDR3 is CASSFGEGLNTGELFF. The CDR3 nucleotides read TGCGCCAGCAGCTTCGGGGAGGGCCTCAATACCGGGGAGCTGTTTTTT.

The chain recombines TRBV5-1 with TRBJ2-6; D not resolved. Germline CDR1 reads SGHRS; CDR2 reads YFSETQ. Trimming took 2 bases from V and 0 from J, leaving 18 bases between them. The CDR3 spans 19 residues. The CDR3 coding sequence is TGCGCCAGCAGCTTAAATAGTCTTTCTGCTGGCTCTGGGGCCAACGTCCTGACTTTC. Translating gives CASSLNSLSAGSGANVLTF.

This sequence joins TRBV4-1 and TRBJ2-1, with D unresolved. Germline assignment: CDR1 MGHRA and CDR2 YSYEKL. V was cut by 3 bases and J by 0 bases, with 15 bases left in between. This CDR3 is 17 amino acids long. Here the CDR3 reads CASSQPIAVSSYNEQFF. The CDR3 nucleotides read TGCGCCAGCAGCCAGCCCATAGCCGTAAGCTCCTACAATGAGCAGTTCTTC.

J is TRBJ2-7 and V is TRBV6-5; 10 bases align to TRBD2. This CDR3 contains 15 residues. Trimming at V came to 0 bases and at J to 6 bases, leaving 5 bases not matched to a gene. The germline V gene has CDR1 MNHEY and CDR2 SVGAGI. The DNA for the CDR3 is TGTGCCAGCAGTTACTCAGTACTAGCGGGAAGCGAGCAGTACTTC. It codes for CASSYSVLAGSEQYF.

J is TRBJ1-1 and V is TRBV5-6, with 9 bases identical to TRBD1. Germline V CDR1 and CDR2: SGHDT, YYEEEE. V lost 2 bases, J lost 5 bases, and 7 bases stayed unmatched. The CDR3 is 15 residues long. This CDR3 reads CASSLQGAISTEAFF. For the CDR3, the DNA is TGTGCCAGCAGCTTACAGGGGGCAATTTCGACTGAAGCTTTCTTT.